These T cell receptor beta chains were read from a single sample in a study of blood T cell repertoires in COVID-19. The repertoire was sequenced with immunoSEQ multiplex PCR; TCRdb's copy has only in-frame clones and lacks some. The repertoire consists of more than 150,000 clones, with 87% occurring once and the leading ten covering about 0.96%. Specimen: peripheral blood. The receptors stem from a woman between 18 and 30 years old who had recovered from COVID-19. Each CDR3 is given with its conserved first and last residue. The D gene is left open where the match is weak. Part of the rows lack a size; the others show once, few, many or a class for expanded clones.

v_gene	abundance	j_gene	d_gene	CDR3nt	CDR3aa
TRBV7-9	.	TRBJ2-1	.	TGTGCCAGCAGCTTAGAGGGGATGCGAACGAGGATTAATGAGCAGTTCTTC	CASSLEGMRTRINEQFF
TRBV6-6	.	TRBJ2-2	.	TGTGCCAGCAGCTACGGTAGAAACACCGGGGAGCTGTTTTTT	CASSYGRNTGELFF
TRBV29-1	.	TRBJ2-1	TRBD2	TGCAGCGCCCAAGGACTAGCGGGGACTAGCTTAACCTACAATGAGCAGTTCTTC	CSAQGLAGTSLTYNEQFF
TRBV7-9	.	TRBJ1-6	TRBD1	TGTGCCAGCAGCCCCGGACAGGGGAATTCACCCCTCCACTTT	CASSPGQGNSPLHF
TRBV4-3	.	TRBJ2-1	.	TGCGCCAGCAGCCAACGGATAGCGGCTAGCTCCTACAATGAGCAGTTCTTC	CASSQRIAASSYNEQFF
TRBV3-1/TRBV3-2	.	TRBJ1-2	.	TGTGCCAGCAGCCTGCCCGGACAGAACTATGGCTACACCTTC	CASSLPGQNYGYTF
TRBV2	.	TRBJ1-5	.	TGTGCCAGCAGTGAAAGGCCAGGGGTCAATCAGCCCCAGCATTTT	CASSERPGVNQPQHF
TRBV7-9	.	TRBJ1-2	.	TGTGCCAGCAGCGCCGTGCCAGGGGCGTCTAACTATGGCTACACCTTC	CASSAVPGASNYGYTF
TRBV24-1	.	TRBJ2-7	.	TGTGCCACCAGTGATTCGAGGACTGGTTTCTCCTACGAGCAGTACTTC	CATSDSRTGFSYEQYF
TRBV19	.	TRBJ2-2	TRBD1	TGTGCCAGTAGTATAGCAGGGGGCATCGGCACCGGGGAGCTGTTTTTT	CASSIAGGIGTGELFF
TRBV28	once	TRBJ1-1	.	TGTGCCAGCAGTTTAGGGCAGTTGAACACTGAAGCTTTCTTT	CASSLGQLNTEAFF
TRBV6-2/TRBV6-3	.	TRBJ1-5	TRBD1	TGTGCCAGCAGTTACTCAAGACAGGGGGGCCAGCCCCAGCATTTT	CASSYSRQGGQPQHF
TRBV30	.	TRBJ2-5	.	TGTGCCTGGAGAGCGCCGGGACACCAACAAGAGACCCAGTACTTC	CAWRAPGHQQETQYF
TRBV9	.	TRBJ1-1	.	TGTGCCAGCAGCGTAGGATCAGGGTACGAGACTGAAGCTTTCTTT	CASSVGSGYETEAFF
TRBV6-1	.	TRBJ2-7	.	TGTGCCAGCAGTTCGACTAGTGTCGACGAGCAGTACTTC	CASSSTSVDEQYF
TRBV11-2	once	TRBJ2-1	TRBD2	TGTGCCAGCAGCTTAGAGGGACTAGAGTACAATGAGCAGTTCTTC	CASSLEGLEYNEQFF
TRBV9	.	TRBJ1-6	.	TGTGCCAGCAGCCCCCGACAGGAATCCTCACCCCTCCACTTT	CASSPRQESSPLHF
TRBV12-3/TRBV12-4	.	TRBJ1-2	.	TGTGCCAGCAGTGACAGCTACTATGGCTACACCTTC	CASSDSYYGYTF
TRBV6-5	.	TRBJ1-3	TRBD1	TGTGCCAGCAGGCAAACAGGGGCCGGAAACACCATATATTTT	CASRQTGAGNTIYF
TRBV9	.	TRBJ2-5	TRBD2	TGTGCCAGCAGCGTAGGAGCGGGAGGGCCGGAGACCCAGTACTTC	CASSVGAGGPETQYF
TRBV5-6	once	TRBJ1-3	TRBD1	TGTGCCAGCAGCTCCACCTCCGGGACAGGGGTCTGGAACACCATATATTTT	CASSSTSGTGVWNTIYF
TRBV9	.	TRBJ2-5	TRBD2	TGTGCCAGCAGCCCGGGGACTAGCGGGGGATTTCGAGAGACCCAGTACTTC	CASSPGTSGGFRETQYF
TRBV9	.	TRBJ2-5	.	TGTGCCAGCAGCGTTGCGGGCTATGGAGGGGAGACCCAGTACTTC	CASSVAGYGGETQYF
TRBV4-1	.	TRBJ1-1	TRBD1	TGCGCCAGCAGCCAGGGACAGGGAGTCTCCACTGAAGCTTTCTTT	CASSQGQGVSTEAFF
TRBV24-1	.	TRBJ2-1	TRBD2	TGTGCCACCAGTGCTCTACTAGCGGGGGCGTTCGATGAGCAGTTCTTC	CATSALLAGAFDEQFF
TRBV9	once	TRBJ2-3	.	TGTGCCAGCGGCCAGGGGGGCGGGACCACGTTTGATACGCAGTATTTT	CASGQGGGTTFDTQYF
TRBV12-3/TRBV12-4	.	TRBJ2-7	TRBD2	TGTGCCAGCAGCTCTAGCGGGGTGGGTGAGCAGTACTTC	CASSSSGVGEQYF
TRBV7-3	.	TRBJ1-1	.	TGTGCCAGCAGCTTAAGGAGAAACACTGAAGCTTTCTTT	CASSLRRNTEAFF
TRBV6-1	.	TRBJ1-5	TRBD1	TGTGCCAGCAGTGAAGACAGGGGGATCAATCAGCCCCAGCATTTT	CASSEDRGINQPQHF
TRBV9	.	TRBJ2-1	.	TGTGCCAGCAGCGCATCGGGGGACCACTACAATGAGCAGTTCTTC	CASSASGDHYNEQFF
TRBV6-4	few	TRBJ2-3	TRBD1	TGTGCCAGCAGTGACTCCACAGGGGGCGCAGATACGCAGTATTTT	CASSDSTGGADTQYF
TRBV7-3	.	TRBJ2-5	TRBD2	TGTGCCAGCAGCTTATATGGGGGGGATCAAGAGACCCAGTACTTC	CASSLYGGDQETQYF
TRBV25-1	.	TRBJ2-5	.	TGTGCCAGCAGTGAAGCCCGGGTTGGAGAGACCCAGTACTTC	CASSEARVGETQYF
TRBV19	once	TRBJ1-1	TRBD1	TGTGCCAGTAGTACCTGGGACAGGGGCGCTGAAGCTTTCTTT	CASSTWDRGAEAFF
TRBV6-5	.	TRBJ1-2	.	TGTGCCAGCAGCCCCGGGGGTTGGGGGGGCTACACCTTC	CASSPGGWGGYTF
TRBV29-1	.	TRBJ2-5	TRBD1	TGCAGCGTTGAAGGGACGAGACAGGGTGTCCGGGAGACCCAGTACTTC	CSVEGTRQGVRETQYF
TRBV24-1	.	TRBJ2-1	.	TGTGCCACCAGTGATAGTGGCCCCCGCTCCTACAATGAGCAGTTCTTC	CATSDSGPRSYNEQFF
TRBV27	.	TRBJ2-7	TRBD1	TGTGCCAGCAGTCCTAGAGGACAGGGGGTCTACGAGCAGTACTTC	CASSPRGQGVYEQYF
TRBV6-5	.	TRBJ2-5	.	TGTGCCAGCAGTTACCAGCGCGCCAGTGAGACCCAGTACTTC	CASSYQRASETQYF
TRBV7-8	.	TRBJ2-1	.	TGTGCCAGCACACCATTTAGCGTGACAGGAGACAATGAGCAGTTCTTC	CASTPFSVTGDNEQFF
TRBV2	.	TRBJ1-1	.	TGTGCCAGCAGTGTAAGGGAGGCGAACACTGAAGCTTTCTTT	CASSVREANTEAFF
TRBV7-3	.	TRBJ2-6	.	TGTGCCAGCAGCTTAACGTCGGGGGAAAGCGTCCTGACTTTC	CASSLTSGESVLTF
TRBV7-6	.	TRBJ2-1	.	TGTGCCAGCAGCTTAGGCGGTCCCTACAATGAGCAGTTCTTC	CASSLGGPYNEQFF
TRBV6-6	.	TRBJ2-7	TRBD2	TGTGCCAGCAGTTACCTAGCGGGGGAGTACGAGCAGTACTTC	CASSYLAGEYEQYF
TRBV19	.	TRBJ1-5	.	TGTGCCAGTGCGTACGGTTCCTATAGCAATCAGCCCCAGCATTTT	CASAYGSYSNQPQHF
TRBV18	.	TRBJ1-1	.	TGTGCCAGCTCACCACCAGCAGGGATGGACACTGAAGCTTTCTTT	CASSPPAGMDTEAFF
TRBV5-5	.	TRBJ1-4	TRBD1	TGTGCCAGCAGCCCCTACGGACAGGGCTTTGGTGAAAAACTGTTTTTT	CASSPYGQGFGEKLFF
TRBV7-8	.	TRBJ2-3	TRBD1	TGTGCCAGCAGCTCGGGACAGGGAGGCACAGATACGCAGTATTTT	CASSSGQGGTDTQYF
TRBV28	few	TRBJ1-2	TRBD1	TGTGCCAGCAGTTTAACCGACAGGGTAGGGGGCTATGGCTACACCTTC	CASSLTDRVGGYGYTF
TRBV4-1	.	TRBJ2-3	.	TGCGCCAGCAGCCAAGAGGTTGGGCCCAGCACAGATACGCAGTATTTT	CASSQEVGPSTDTQYF
TRBV28	.	TRBJ1-3	.	TGTGCCAGCAGTTTATTAGCGGGGTTCTCTGGAAACACCATATATTTT	CASSLLAGFSGNTIYF
TRBV7-2	.	TRBJ1-2	TRBD1	TGTGCCAGCAGCTTATCTGTAGGGACAGACTCGAGCTACACCTTC	CASSLSVGTDSSYTF
TRBV29-1	.	TRBJ2-6	TRBD1	TGCAGCGTCCTGGGACAGGGGGCGTCTGGGGCCAACGTCCTGACTTTC	CSVLGQGASGANVLTF
TRBV7-2	few	TRBJ1-5	.	TGTGCCAGCAGCTTAGTCCTGAGCAATCAGCCCCAGCATTTT	CASSLVLSNQPQHF
TRBV11-2	.	TRBJ2-7	TRBD2	TGTGCCAGCAGCCCCGCGGGGGGTATCGTCTCCTACGAGCAGTACTTC	CASSPAGGIVSYEQYF
TRBV2	.	TRBJ2-5	TRBD1	TGTGCCAGCTCGGGACAGGGCAGGCGAGAGACCCAGTACTTC	CASSGQGRRETQYF
TRBV5-5	.	TRBJ1-4	TRBD1	TGTGCCAGCAGCATTTCAGGGGGTCGGGAAAAACTGTTTTTT	CASSISGGREKLFF
TRBV10-3	.	TRBJ2-5	.	TGTGCCATCAGCCTCCGGGGTGGTGAGACCCAGTACTTC	CAISLRGGETQYF
TRBV11-2	.	TRBJ1-4	.	TGTGCCAGCAGCTTCGGGTCCACTAATGAAAAACTGTTTTTT	CASSFGSTNEKLFF